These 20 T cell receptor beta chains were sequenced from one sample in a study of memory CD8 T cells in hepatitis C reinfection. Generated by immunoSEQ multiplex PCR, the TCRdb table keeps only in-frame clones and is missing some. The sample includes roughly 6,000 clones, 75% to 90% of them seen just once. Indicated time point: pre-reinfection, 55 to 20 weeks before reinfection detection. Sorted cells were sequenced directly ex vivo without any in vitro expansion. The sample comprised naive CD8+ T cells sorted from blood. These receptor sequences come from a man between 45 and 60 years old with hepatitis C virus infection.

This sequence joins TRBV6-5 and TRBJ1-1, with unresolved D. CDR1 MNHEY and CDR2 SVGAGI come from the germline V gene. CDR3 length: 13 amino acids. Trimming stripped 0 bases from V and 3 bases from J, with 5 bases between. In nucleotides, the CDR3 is TGTGCCAGCAGTTACTCCCGGTACACTGAAGCTTTCTTT. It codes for CASSYSRYTEAFF.

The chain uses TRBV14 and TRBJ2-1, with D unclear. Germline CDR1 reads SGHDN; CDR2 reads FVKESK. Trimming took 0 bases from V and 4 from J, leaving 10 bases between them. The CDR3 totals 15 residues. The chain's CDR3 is CASSQDFAVYNEQFF. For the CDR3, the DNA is TGTGCCAGCAGCCAAGATTTTGCGGTGTACAATGAGCAGTTCTTC. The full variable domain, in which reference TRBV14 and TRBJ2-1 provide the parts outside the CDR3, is EAGVTQFPSHSVIEKGQTVTLRCDPISGHDNLYWYRRVMGKEIKFLLHFVKESKQDESGMPNNRFLAERTGGTYSTLKVQPAELEDSGVYFCASSQDFAVYNEQFFGPGTRLTVL.

The CDR3 reads CASSFGIGQPQHF. In DNA form, the CDR3 reads TGTGCCAGCAGCTTCGGGATAGGTCAGCCCCAGCATTTT. The chain links TRBV5-6 to TRBJ1-5; D call uncertain. Trimming removed 2 bases from V and 6 bases from J, with 9 bases in between. The CDR3 runs 13 residues. Looked up from germline, CDR1 is SGHDT and CDR2 is YYEEEE. The full variable domain, in which reference TRBV5-6 and TRBJ1-5 provide the parts outside the CDR3, is DAGVTQSPTHLIKTRGQQVTLRCSPKSGHDTVSWYQQALGQGPQFIFQYYEEEERQRGNFPDRFSGHQFPNYSSELNVNALLLGDSALYLCASSFGIGQPQHFGDGTRLSIL.

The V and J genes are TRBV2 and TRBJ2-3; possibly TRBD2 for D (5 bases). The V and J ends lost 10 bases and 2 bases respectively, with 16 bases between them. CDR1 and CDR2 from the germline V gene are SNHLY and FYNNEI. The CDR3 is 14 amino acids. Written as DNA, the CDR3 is TGTGCCATCTCACTAGTTGGGCCCACAGATACGCAGTATTTT. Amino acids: CAISLVGPTDTQYF.

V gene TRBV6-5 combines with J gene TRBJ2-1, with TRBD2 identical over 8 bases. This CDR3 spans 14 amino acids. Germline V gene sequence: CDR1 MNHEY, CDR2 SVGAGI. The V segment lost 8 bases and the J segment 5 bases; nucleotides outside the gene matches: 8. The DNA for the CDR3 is TGTGCCAGCCGTCTAGCGGGCCAACACAATGAGCAGTTCTTC. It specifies CASRLAGQHNEQFF.

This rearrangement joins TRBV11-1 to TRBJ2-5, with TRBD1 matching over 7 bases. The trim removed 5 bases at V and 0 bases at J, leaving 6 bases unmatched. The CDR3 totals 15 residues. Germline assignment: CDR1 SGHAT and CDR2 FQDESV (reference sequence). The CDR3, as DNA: TGTGCCAGCAGCGACAGGGCCCTGTACCAAGAGACCCAGTACTTC. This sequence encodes CASSDRALYQETQYF.

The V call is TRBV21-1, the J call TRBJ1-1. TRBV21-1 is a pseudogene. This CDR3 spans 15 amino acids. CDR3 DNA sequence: TGTGCCAGCAGCAAAGCTGGGAGATCGGGCACTGAAGCTTTCTTT. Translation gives CASSKAGRSGTEAFF.

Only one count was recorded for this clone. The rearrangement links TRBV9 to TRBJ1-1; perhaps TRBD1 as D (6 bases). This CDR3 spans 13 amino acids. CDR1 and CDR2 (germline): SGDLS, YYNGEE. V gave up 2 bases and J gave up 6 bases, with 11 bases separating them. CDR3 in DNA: TGTGCCAGCAGCGTCACAGGGACCTCTGAAGCTTTCTTT. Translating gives CASSVTGTSEAFF.

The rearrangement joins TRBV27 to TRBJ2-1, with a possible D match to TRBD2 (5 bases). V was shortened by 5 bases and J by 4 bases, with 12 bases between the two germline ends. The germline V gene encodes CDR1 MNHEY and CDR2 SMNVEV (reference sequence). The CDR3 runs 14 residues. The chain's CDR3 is CASSPASPYNEQFF. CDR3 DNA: TGTGCCAGCAGTCCGGCTAGCCCGTACAATGAGCAGTTCTTC.

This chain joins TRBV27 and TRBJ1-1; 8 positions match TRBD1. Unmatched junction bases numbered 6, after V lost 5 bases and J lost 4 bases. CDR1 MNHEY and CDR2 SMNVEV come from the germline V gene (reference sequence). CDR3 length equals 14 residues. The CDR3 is CASSIRGLGTEAFF. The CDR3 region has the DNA TGTGCCAGCAGTATCAGGGGGCTCGGCACTGAAGCTTTCTTT.

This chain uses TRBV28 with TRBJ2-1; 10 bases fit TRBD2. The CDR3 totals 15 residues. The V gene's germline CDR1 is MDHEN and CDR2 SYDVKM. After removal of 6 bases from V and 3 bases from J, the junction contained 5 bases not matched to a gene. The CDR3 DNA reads TGTGCCAGCAGCCTACTAGCGGGAAGCTACAATGAGCAGTTCTTC. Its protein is CASSLLAGSYNEQFF.

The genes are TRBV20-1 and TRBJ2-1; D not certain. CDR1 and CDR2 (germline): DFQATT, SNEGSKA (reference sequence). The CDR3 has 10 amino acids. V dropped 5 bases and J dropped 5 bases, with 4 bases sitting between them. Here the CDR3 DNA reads TGCAGTGCTTCCAACAATGAGCAGTTCTTC. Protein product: CSASNNEQFF.

The CDR3 DNA reads TGTGCCAGCAGTCTGACAGGGGGCGCCTACAATGAGCAGTTCTTC. Translation: CASSLTGGAYNEQFF. The chain couples TRBV27 to TRBJ2-1, with 10 bases identical to TRBD1. In germline, CDR1 is MNHEY, CDR2 SMNVEV (reference sequence). This CDR3 comprises 15 residues. J gave up 2 bases and V 5 bases, and 3 bases lay outside the gene matches.

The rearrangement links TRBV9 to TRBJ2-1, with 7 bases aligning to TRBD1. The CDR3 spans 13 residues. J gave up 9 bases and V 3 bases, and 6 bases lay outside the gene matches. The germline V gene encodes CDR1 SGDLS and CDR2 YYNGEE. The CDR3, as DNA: TGTGCCAGCAGCGGGGGGACAGCAAGTGAGCAGTTCTTC. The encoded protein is CASSGGTASEQFF. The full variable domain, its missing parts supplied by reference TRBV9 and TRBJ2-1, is DSGVTQTPKHLITATGQRVTLRCSPRSGDLSVYWYQQSLDQGLQFLIQYYNGEERAKGNILERFSAQQFPDLHSELNLSSLELGDSALYFCASSGGTASEQFFGPGTRLTVL.

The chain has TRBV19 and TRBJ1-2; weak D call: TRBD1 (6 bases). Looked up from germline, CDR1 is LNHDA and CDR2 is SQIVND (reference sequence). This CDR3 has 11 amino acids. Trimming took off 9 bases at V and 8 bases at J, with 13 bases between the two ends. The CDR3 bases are TGTGCCAGCCTTTGGGGGGGCGGCTACACCTTC. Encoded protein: CASLWGGGYTF.

CDR3 in amino acids: CASSQGSGGSYEQYF. CDR3 DNA: TGCGCCAGCAGCCAGGGTAGCGGGGGGAGCTACGAGCAGTACTTC. V and J are TRBV4-1 and TRBJ2-7; TRBD2 agrees at 10 bases. The CDR3 contains 15 residues. Germline lookup yields CDR1 MGHRA and CDR2 YSYEKL. Germline trimming cut 3 bases from V and 3 bases from J; bases unmatched to any gene: 5.

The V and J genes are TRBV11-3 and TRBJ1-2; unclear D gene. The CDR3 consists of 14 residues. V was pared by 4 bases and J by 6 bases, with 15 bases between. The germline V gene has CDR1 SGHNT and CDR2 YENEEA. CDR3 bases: TGTGCCAGCAGCTCAAATGAGGAGAGGGATGGCTACACCTTC. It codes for CASSSNEERDGYTF.

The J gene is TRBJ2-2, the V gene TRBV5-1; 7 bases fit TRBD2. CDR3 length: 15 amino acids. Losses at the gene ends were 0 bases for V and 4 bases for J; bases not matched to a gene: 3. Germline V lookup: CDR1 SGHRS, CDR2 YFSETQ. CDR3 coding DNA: TGCGCCAGCAGCTTGGGAGGGAGGGCCACCGGGGAGCTGTTTTTT. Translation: CASSLGGRATGELFF.

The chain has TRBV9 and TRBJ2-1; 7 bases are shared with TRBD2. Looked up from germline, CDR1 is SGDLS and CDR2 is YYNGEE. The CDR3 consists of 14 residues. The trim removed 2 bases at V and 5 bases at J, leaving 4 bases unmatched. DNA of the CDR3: TGTGCCAGCAGCGTTGACGGGACTAACAATGAGCAGTTCTTC. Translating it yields CASSVDGTNNEQFF.

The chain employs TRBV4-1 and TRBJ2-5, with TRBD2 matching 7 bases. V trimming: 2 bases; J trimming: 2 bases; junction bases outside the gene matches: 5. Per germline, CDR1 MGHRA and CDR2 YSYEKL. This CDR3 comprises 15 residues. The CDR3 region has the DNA TGCGCCAGCAGCCAAATAGCGGGCCTGCAAGAGACCCAGTACTTC. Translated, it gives CASSQIAGLQETQYF.